These 27 T cell receptor beta chains came from one sample sequenced in a study of cytomegalovirus exposure and HLA in healthy donors. Generated by immunoSEQ multiplex PCR, the TCRdb table keeps only in-frame clones and is missing some. Here the sample spans fewer than 350,000 clones, approximately 90% being singletons. The material sequenced was PBMCs. The receptors derive from a woman between 18 and 30 years old in good health and CMV-seronegative.

The J gene is TRBJ1-1, the V gene TRBV14; TRBD1 matches at 7 bases. J was trimmed by 0 bases and V by 3 bases; bases with no gene match: 1. The germline gives CDR1 SGHDN, CDR2 FVKESK. This CDR3 is built from 14 residues. In nucleotides, the CDR3 is TGTGCCAGCAGCCACAGGGGGTTGAACACTGAAGCTTTCTTT. Its protein product is CASSHRGLNTEAFF.

The chain recombines TRBV28 with TRBJ2-1; 9 nucleotides agree with TRBD2. The CDR3 contains 16 residues. Looked up from germline, CDR1 is MDHEN and CDR2 is SYDVKM. V lost 4 bases and J lost 4; bases outside the gene matches: 8. The CDR3: CASSSVAGAVYNEQFF. DNA for the CDR3: TGTGCCAGCAGTTCTGTAGCGGGAGCCGTATACAATGAGCAGTTCTTC.

The rearrangement joins TRBV7-6 to TRBJ2-7; TRBD1 agrees at 10 bases. The CDR3 contains 14 residues. In germline, CDR1 is SGHVS, CDR2 FNYEAQ. Trimming cost V 5 bases and J 6 bases; bases outside gene matches: 7. As DNA, the CDR3 is TGTGCCAGCAGCCATTTGGACAGGGGGGTCGAGCAGTACTTC. It is translated as CASSHLDRGVEQYF.

The V and J genes are TRBV10-2 and TRBJ2-1, with 9 bases fitting TRBD2. Germline trimming cut 7 bases from V and 7 bases from J; bases unmatched to any gene: 8. The length of the CDR3 is 14 residues. Germline CDR1 and CDR2: WSHSY and SAAADI. The CDR3 loop is CASKPGLAANEQFF. The CDR3 DNA follows: TGCGCCAGCAAGCCGGGACTAGCAGCGAATGAGCAGTTCTTC.

This clone was picked up a small number of times. The V gene is TRBV6-5, the J gene TRBJ1-5, with D tentatively TRBD1 (6 bases). This CDR3 has 15 amino acids. V lost 6 bases and J lost 0, with 12 bases in between. From germline, CDR1 is MNHEY and CDR2 SVGAGI. CDR3 in DNA: TGTGCCAGCAGCCTTAGCAGGGGTAGCAATCAGCCCCAGCATTTT. It encodes CASSLSRGSNQPQHF.

V is TRBV7-7 and J is TRBJ2-1; 9 bases match TRBD2. The ends lost 2 bases at V and 3 bases at J; junction bases unmatched: 5. The CDR3 contains 16 residues. Germline CDR1 reads SSHAT; CDR2 reads FNYEAQ (reference sequence). The CDR3 protein is CASSLNELAGYNEQFF. Here the CDR3 DNA reads TGTGCCAGCAGCTTAAACGAACTAGCGGGCTACAATGAGCAGTTCTTC.

For the CDR3, the DNA is TGCAGCGTTGATGGGGCGAAAGATACTTTGCTGGATACGCAGTATTTT. As protein: CSVDGAKDTLLDTQYF. The chain links TRBV29-1 to TRBJ2-3, with a weak D call TRBD1 (5 bases). Germline V CDR1 and CDR2: SQVTM, ANQGSEA. The CDR3 loop spans 16 amino acids. Trimming cost V 3 bases and J 6 bases, with 22 bases left between them.

The chain employs TRBV10-3 and TRBJ2-1; TRBD2 is a possible D gene (6 bases). Trimming took 7 bases from V and 9 from J, leaving 16 bases between them. This CDR3 is 13 amino acids long. Germline V gene data show CDR1 as ENHRY and CDR2 as SYGVKD. The CDR3 DNA follows: TGTGCCATCACCCTAGCGAAGGGGAGTGAGCAGTTCTTC. Protein product: CAITLAKGSEQFF.

This chain joins TRBV6-1 and TRBJ2-7; D is perhaps TRBD1 (7 bases). CDR3 length equals 14 residues. Between the trimmed V and J ends, which lost 7 bases and 9 bases, there was a span of 22 bases. Germline V gene data show CDR1 as MNHNS and CDR2 as SASEGT. The CDR3 protein is CASTTTGSRSGQYF. CDR3 bases: TGTGCCAGCACTACGACAGGGTCTCGTAGCGGGCAGTACTTC.

This sequence joins TRBV4-3 and TRBJ1-4, with 11 bases identical to TRBD1. CDR1 is LGHNA, CDR2 YSLEER, per germline. V lost 4 bases, J lost 7 bases, and 5 bases stayed unmatched. This CDR3 has 15 residues. In DNA, the CDR3 is TGCGCCAGCAGCCCCCAGGACAGGGGGCGTGAAAAACTGTTTTTT. Encoded protein: CASSPQDRGREKLFF.

This sequence joins TRBV5-1 and TRBJ2-1; 10 bases are shared with TRBD2. The CDR3 is 17 amino acids. Trimming cost V 6 bases and J 4 bases; bases outside gene matches: 13. Germline loops: CDR1 SGHRS, CDR2 YFSETQ. The CDR3 sequence: CASTQGGLAGEYNEQFF. The CDR3 region has the DNA TGCGCCAGCACCCAAGGGGGGCTAGCGGGAGAATACAATGAGCAGTTCTTC.

The rearrangement joins TRBV28 to TRBJ1-5; 10 bases align to TRBD1. The J segment lost 5 bases and the V segment lost 6 bases, leaving 4 bases of the junction unmatched. Per the germline V gene, CDR1 is MDHEN and CDR2 is SYDVKM. The CDR3 has 14 amino acids. This CDR3 is CASSNDRGHQPQHF. DNA of the CDR3: TGTGCCAGCAGCAATGACAGGGGGCATCAGCCCCAGCATTTT.

The V and J genes are TRBV5-8 and TRBJ2-7, with TRBD1 matching 7 bases. This CDR3 contains 15 residues. V lost 5 bases and J lost 4; bases outside the gene matches: 12. Germline loops: CDR1 SGHTS, CDR2 YDEGEE. This CDR3 is CASRSRTGASYEQYF. CDR3 sequence (DNA): TGTGCCAGCAGATCTCGGACAGGCGCCTCTTACGAGCAGTACTTC.

V and J are TRBV6-5 and TRBJ1-4; D might be TRBD1 (5 bases). Germline CDR1 MNHEY, CDR2 SVGAGI. Trimming removed 7 bases from V and 0 bases from J, with 9 bases in between. The CDR3 totals 14 residues. CDR3 in DNA: TGTGCCAGCACCAAAGGGGCAACTAATGAAAAACTGTTTTTT. Protein: CASTKGATNEKLFF.

The rearrangement uses TRBV4-1 and TRBJ2-1; TRBD2 matches at 9 bases. CDR1 is MGHRA and CDR2 is YSYEKL in the germline V gene. CDR3 length equals 19 residues. Unmatched junction bases numbered 9, after V lost 0 bases and J lost 0 bases. CDR3 in DNA: TGCGCCAGCAGCCAAGAAGGCCTAGCGGGATTTAGCTCCTACAATGAGCAGTTCTTC. Its translation: CASSQEGLAGFSSYNEQFF.

The V and J genes are TRBV19 and TRBJ1-5; weak D call: TRBD1 (5 bases). V was pared by 1 base and J by 6 bases, with 13 bases between. Germline loops: CDR1 LNHDA, CDR2 SQIVND (reference sequence). The CDR3 totals 15 residues. The CDR3 DNA follows: TGTGCCAGTAGTATAGTACGGCAGGGCCTTCAGCCCCAGCATTTT. This translates into CASSIVRQGLQPQHF.

The genes are TRBV6-5 and TRBJ1-3; D is ambiguous. The length of the CDR3 is 13 residues. The V gene's germline CDR1 is MNHEY and CDR2 SVGAGI. V was trimmed by 8 bases and J by 0 bases, leaving 8 bases between them. CDR3 bases: TGTGCCAGCCGGAGGGTCTCTGGAAACACCATATATTTT. This codes for CASRRVSGNTIYF.

The chain uses TRBV7-6 and TRBJ2-7, with 9 bases aligning to TRBD1. CDR3 length equals 15 residues. Germline trimming cut 4 bases from V and 5 bases from J; bases unmatched to any gene: 9. The V gene's germline CDR1 is SGHVS and CDR2 FNYEAQ. CDR3 loop: CASSSAGTGSDEQYF. The CDR3 bases are TGTGCCAGCAGCTCGGCCGGGACAGGGTCCGACGAGCAGTACTTC.

V gene TRBV7-2 combines with J gene TRBJ1-5; a possible D gene is TRBD1 (6 bases). This CDR3 spans 15 amino acids. Between the trimmed V and J ends, which lost 5 bases and 3 bases, there was a span of 14 bases. From germline, CDR1 is SGHTA and CDR2 FQGNSA. The CDR3 DNA reads as TGTGCCAGCAGCGTAAACAGGGTTAACAATCAGCCCCAGCATTTT. Translation: CASSVNRVNNQPQHF.

In its sample, this clone was seen a few times. The chain uses TRBV7-9 and TRBJ1-2, with D unclear. V shed 6 bases and J shed 4 bases, with 12 bases lying between them. Germline assignment: CDR1 SEHNR and CDR2 FQNEAQ (reference sequence). The CDR3 extends over 13 amino acids. The CDR3 coding sequence is TGTGCCAGCAGAGAGGAGGGTGGCTATGGCTACACCTTC. Its protein is CASREEGGYGYTF.

The chain uses TRBV29-1 and TRBJ2-1, with a possible D match to TRBD2 (7 bases). The CDR3 is 13 amino acids. V was trimmed by 5 bases and J by 4 bases, leaving 12 bases between them. Germline-derived CDR1 and CDR2 are SQVTM and ANQGSEA. The DNA for the CDR3 is TGCAGCGTTTCGGGGGGCCGATACAATGAGCAGTTCTTC. It translates to CSVSGGRYNEQFF.

The chain has TRBV28 and TRBJ2-2, with D tentatively TRBD1 (5 bases). Germline assignment: CDR1 MDHEN and CDR2 SYDVKM. V was clipped by 0 bases and J by 3 bases, with 11 bases between them. The CDR3 runs 16 residues. The CDR3 coding sequence is TGTGCCAGCAGTTTATGGGGGCAGGTATACACCGGGGAGCTGTTTTTT. Protein product: CASSLWGQVYTGELFF. Drawing the rest from reference TRBV28 and TRBJ2-2, the complete variable domain is DVKVTQSSRYLVKRTGEKVFLECVQDMDHENMFWYRQDPGLGLRLIYFSYDVKMKEKGDIPEGYSVSREKKERFSLILESASTNQTSMYLCASSLWGQVYTGELFFGEGSRLTVL.

The chain recombines TRBV28 with TRBJ2-1; 16 bases are shared with TRBD2. The CDR3 consists of 17 residues. Germline lookup yields CDR1 MDHEN and CDR2 SYDVKM. J lost 7 bases, V lost 5 bases, and 8 bases had no gene match. The CDR3 nucleotides read TGTGCCAGCAGTCTACCGGGACTAGCGGGAGGGTCAAATGAGCAGTTCTTC. Encoded protein: CASSLPGLAGGSNEQFF.

Sample share makes this clone medium-sized. This sequence joins TRBV6-4 and TRBJ2-1; a possible D gene is TRBD2 (7 bases). The CDR3 contains 15 residues. Per germline, CDR1 MRHNA and CDR2 SNTAGT. Trimming pared 3 bases from V and 12 bases from J, leaving 21 bases between. The CDR3 DNA sequence: TGTGCCAGCAGTGAGGGGGCCGCTCTCCCTAGCGGGCAGTTCTTC. Translating gives CASSEGAALPSGQFF.

This sequence joins TRBV19 and TRBJ2-5, with a weak D call TRBD1 (5 bases). The germline CDR1 and CDR2 sequences are LNHDA and SQIVND (reference sequence). The CDR3 has 14 amino acids. V was trimmed by 5 bases and J by 1 base, leaving 11 bases between them. CDR3 DNA: TGTGCCAGTAGTCACACAGGTTTCCAAGAGACCCAGTACTTC. Protein sequence: CASSHTGFQETQYF. The full variable domain, with the rest looked up from reference TRBV19 and TRBJ2-5, is DGGITQSPKYLFRKEGQNVTLSCEQNLNHDAMYWYRQDPGQGLRLIYYSQIVNDFQKGDIAEGYSVSREKKESFPLTVTSAQKNPTAFYLCASSHTGFQETQYFGPGTRLLVL.

This clone was counted a single time. The J gene is TRBJ2-5, the V gene TRBV7-9; 10 bases line up with TRBD1. The CDR3 runs 14 residues. V shed 5 bases, J shed 4 bases, and the junction held 4 bases outside the gene matches. Germline-derived CDR1 and CDR2 are SEHNR and FQNEAQ (reference sequence). CDR3 amino acids: CASSRTGGSETQYF. The CDR3 DNA reads TGTGCCAGCAGCCGGACAGGGGGGTCAGAGACCCAGTACTTC.

The V gene is TRBV7-2, the J gene TRBJ2-1; tentative D call: TRBD2 (5 bases). CDR3 length equals 12 residues. The V end was cut by 3 bases, the J end by 5 bases, with 5 bases between. Germline lookup yields CDR1 SGHTA and CDR2 FQGNSA. The CDR3 is CASSFGNNEQFF. The CDR3 DNA is TGTGCCAGCAGCTTCGGGAACAATGAGCAGTTCTTC.